The 15 T cell receptor beta chains in this list originate from one sample, sequenced in a study of blood T cell repertoires in COVID-19. Sequencing used immunoSEQ multiplex PCR; TCRdb keeps in-frame clones, though not all of them. The sample has fewer than 250,000 clones; more than 75% are singletons. Material: peripheral blood. These receptors all come from a middle-aged woman with acute or convalescent COVID-19.

The genes are TRBV7-2 and TRBJ2-7, with 10 bases matching TRBD2. V dropped 5 bases and J dropped 5; count of bases not matched to a gene: 21. Germline loops: CDR1 SGHTA, CDR2 FQGNSA. The CDR3 is 19 residues long. Written as DNA, the CDR3 is TGTGCCAGCAGCCCGGGGGGGGCTAGCGGGAGCCAGGGTTTGAACGAGCAGTACTTC. Its protein is CASSPGGASGSQGLNEQYF.

The chain employs TRBV7-9 and TRBJ1-2, with D hard to call. From germline, CDR1 is SEHNR and CDR2 FQNEAQ (reference sequence). The CDR3 loop spans 17 amino acids. Trimming removed 1 base from V and 3 bases from J, with 18 bases in between. The CDR3 region is CASSLERTAGKHYGYTF. In DNA form, the CDR3 reads TGTGCCAGCAGCTTAGAGAGAACGGCAGGAAAACACTATGGCTACACCTTC.

The rearrangement uses TRBV4-1 and TRBJ2-7; 13 nucleotides line up with TRBD2. The CDR3 contains 17 residues. J lost 1 base, V lost 1 base, and 4 bases had no gene match. Germline CDR1 is MGHRA and CDR2 is YSYEKL. This CDR3 is CASSQGTSGSRSYEQYF. The CDR3 DNA sequence: TGCGCCAGCAGCCAAGGGACTAGCGGGAGTAGGTCCTACGAGCAGTACTTC.

The chain carries TRBV3-1 (or the pseudogene TRBV3-2) and TRBJ1-1; no clear D gene. The CDR3 totals 13 residues. Between the trimmed V and J ends, which lost 4 bases and 8 bases, there was a span of 14 bases. Germline V gives CDR1 LGHDT, CDR2 YNNKEL (reference sequence). CDR3 protein: CASSPKSVVEAFF. For the CDR3, the DNA is TGTGCCAGCAGCCCCAAAAGCGTGGTAGAAGCTTTCTTT.

Here the CDR3 reads CASRDFGGNYEQYF. CDR3 DNA: TGTGCCAGCAGGGATTTCGGAGGCAACTACGAGCAGTACTTC. V and J are TRBV7-8 and TRBJ2-7; TRBD2 might be the D (5 bases). This CDR3 comprises 14 residues. Trimming removed 6 bases from V and 3 bases from J, with 15 bases in between. Germline CDR1 and CDR2: SGHVS and FQNEAQ.

This clone was picked up many times. Other nucleotide sequences in the sample specify the same CDR3. V gene TRBV15 combines with J gene TRBJ2-1; D gene uncertain. The CDR3 is 14 amino acids. V lost 5 bases to trimming and J lost 1 base, with 9 bases between them. Germline loops: CDR1 LNHNV, CDR2 YYDKDF (reference sequence). The CDR3 sequence is CATSRLSSYNEQFF. The DNA of the CDR3 is TGTGCCACCAGCCGACTCTCTTCCTACAATGAGCAGTTCTTC.

The rearrangement uses TRBV6-6 and TRBJ1-4; TRBD1 aligns across 8 bases. Losses at the gene ends were 2 bases for V and 12 bases for J; bases not matched to a gene: 2. The CDR3 sequence is 12 residues long. In germline, CDR1 is MNHNY, CDR2 SVGAGI (reference sequence). The CDR3 protein is CASSYPDRELFF. The CDR3 bases are TGTGCCAGCAGTTACCCGGACAGGGAACTGTTTTTT.

The chain carries TRBV29-1 and TRBJ2-1, with D possibly being TRBD2 (6 bases). V gave up 7 bases and J gave up 5 bases, with 15 bases separating them. From germline, CDR1 is SQVTM and CDR2 ANQGSEA. There are 13 residues in the CDR3. DNA for the CDR3: TGCAGCGGCGGGATACGGCAGCACAATGAGCAGTTCTTC. It yields the protein CSGGIRQHNEQFF.

The chain employs TRBV5-1 and TRBJ2-7; 9 bases fit TRBD1. After removal of 6 bases from V and 5 bases from J, the junction contained 6 bases not matched to a gene. CDR3 size: 13 residues. CDR1 and CDR2 (germline): SGHRS, YFSETQ. The CDR3 DNA sequence: TGCGCCAGCACGGGGGACAGGGTCCACGAGCAGTACTTC. This sequence encodes CASTGDRVHEQYF.

V gene TRBV4-2 combines with J gene TRBJ2-3, with 9 bases fitting TRBD2. The CDR3 is 16 residues long. The V gene's germline CDR1 is LGHNA and CDR2 YNFKEQ. V gave up 0 bases and J gave up 6 bases; unmatched junction bases: 7. The CDR3 DNA is TGTGCCAGCAGCCAAGATCTAGCGGGGTTGAGGGATACGCAGTATTTT. Protein product: CASSQDLAGLRDTQYF.

This chain joins TRBV5-6 and TRBJ2-3; D is unclear. CDR1 is SGHDT and CDR2 is YYEEEE in the germline V gene. Trimming stripped 2 bases from V and 8 bases from J, with 6 bases between. The CDR3 contains 11 residues. The CDR3 here is CASSFSVTQYF. DNA for the CDR3: TGTGCCAGCAGCTTTTCGGTTACGCAGTATTTT. The full variable domain, with the rest looked up from reference TRBV5-6 and TRBJ2-3, is DAGVTQSPTHLIKTRGQQVTLRCSPKSGHDTVSWYQQALGQGPQFIFQYYEEEERQRGNFPDRFSGHQFPNYSSELNVNALLLGDSALYLCASSFSVTQYFGPGTRLTVL.

The DNA for the CDR3 is TGTGCCAGCAGTTTCCAGACGGGCTCCTACAATGAGCAGTTCTTC. This encodes CASSFQTGSYNEQFF. The chain joins TRBV6-5 to TRBJ2-1; no clear D. The CDR3 length is 15 residues. CDR1 and CDR2 (germline): MNHEY, SVGAGI. V dropped 4 bases and J dropped 0 bases, with 10 bases sitting between them.

The chain carries TRBV12-3 or TRBV12-4 and TRBJ2-2, with D perhaps matching TRBD2 (6 bases). Trimming stripped 6 bases from V and 4 bases from J, with 9 bases between. CDR3 size: 13 residues. The CDR3 region is CASSLTSTGELFF. CDR3 DNA: TGTGCCAGCAGCCTGACTAGCACCGGGGAGCTGTTTTTT.

The chain uses TRBV7-8 and TRBJ2-3; possibly TRBD1 for D (6 bases). This CDR3 has 14 amino acids. The germline gives CDR1 SGHVS, CDR2 FQNEAQ. V lost 6 bases, J lost 3 bases, and 13 bases lay in between. CDR3 sequence reads: CASSPQGMTDTQYF. CDR3 DNA: TGTGCCAGCAGTCCACAGGGAATGACAGATACGCAGTATTTT.

V and J are TRBV11-3 and TRBJ2-3; possible D gene TRBD1, 5 bases. Germline CDR1 is SGHNT and CDR2 is YENEEA. V was cut by 5 bases and J by 2 bases, with 11 bases left in between. The CDR3 length is 14 residues. This chain's CDR3 is CASSLGQITDTQYF. The CDR3 nucleotides read TGTGCCAGCAGCCTCGGACAAATCACAGATACGCAGTATTTT.